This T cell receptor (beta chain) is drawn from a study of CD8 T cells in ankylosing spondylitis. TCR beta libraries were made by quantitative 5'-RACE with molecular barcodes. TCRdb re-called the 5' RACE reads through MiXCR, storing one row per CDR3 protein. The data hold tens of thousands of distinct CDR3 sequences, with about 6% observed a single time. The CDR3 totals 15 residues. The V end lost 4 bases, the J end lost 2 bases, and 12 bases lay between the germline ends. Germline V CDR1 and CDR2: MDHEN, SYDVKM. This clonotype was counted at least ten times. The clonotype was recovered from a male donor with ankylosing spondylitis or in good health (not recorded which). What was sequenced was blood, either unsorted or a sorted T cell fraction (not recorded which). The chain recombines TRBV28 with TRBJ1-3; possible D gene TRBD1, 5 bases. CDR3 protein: CASSSPGMAGNTIYF. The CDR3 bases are TGTGCCAGCAGTTCACCAGGGATGGCTGGAAACACCATATATTTT.